Here is one T cell receptor (beta chain) with its context. These data belong to a study of early T cells in non-severe SARS-CoV-2 infection. The library protocol tagged individual cDNA molecules with unique molecular identifiers. TCRdb recomputed calls from the 5' RACE reads with MiXCR, one row per CDR3 protein. In the table there are just over 95,000 distinct CDR3 sequences, 9.5% to 12% of which are singletons. V was cut by 5 bases and J by 4 bases, with 15 bases left in between. The CDR3 loop spans 15 amino acids. This chain connects TRBV12-3 or TRBV12-4 to TRBJ1-5, with D possibly being TRBD1 (6 bases). The sequencing input was whole blood. The receptor was derived from an adult who was a healthcare worker with PCR-confirmed SARS-CoV-2 infection or an uninfected control (not recorded which). The CDR3 DNA sequence: TGTGCCAGCAGTGCTCGTGGGACACTGAATCAGCCCCAGCATTTT. It codes for CASSARGTLNQPQHF.